Listed below are T cell receptor beta chains from one sample, sequenced in a study of shared clonotypes between healthy human individuals. Some clones are missing from TCRdb's copy, which holds only in-frame ones; the method was immunoSEQ multiplex PCR. This sample has 650,000 to 800,000 clones; just over 90% occur once, and the top ten carry 24%. The sample consisted of naive CD8+ T cells sorted from blood. These receptors all stem from a young man in good health. CDR3s include the opening cysteine and the closing phenylalanine or tryptophan. The D gene is left open where the match is weak. Not every row has a clone size; where given, it reads once, few, many or a size class.

TRBJ2-2 TRBV10-3 TRBD2 - TGTGCCATCAGGGGCGGGGGGAACACCGGGGAGCTGTTTTTT CAIRGGGNTGELFF
TRBJ1-1 TRBV9 - - TGTGCCAGCGCGTATGGGGTGGTGAACACTGAAGCTTTCTTT CASAYGVVNTEAFF
TRBJ2-2 TRBV27 - - TGTGCCAGCAGTCCACTGGACCACCGGGAGCTGTTTTTT CASSPLDHRELFF
TRBJ1-1 TRBV12-5 - - TGTGCTAGTGGTCCCGGACCCAATGAAGCTTTCTTT CASGPGPNEAFF
TRBJ2-7 TRBV27 - - TGTGCCAGCAGTTGGGGCCAAAACCCCTACGAGCAGTACTTC CASSWGQNPYEQYF
TRBJ2-1 TRBV5-6 - - TGTGCCAGCAGCTTGGCCGTAGCGGCCTCCTACAATGAGCAGTTCTTC CASSLAVAASYNEQFF
TRBJ1-5 TRBV7-9 - - TGTGCCAGCAGCTTCGGCACTCAGCCCCAGCATTTT CASSFGTQPQHF
TRBJ1-4 TRBV7-6 - - TGTGCCAGCAGCGTGAGGGTCTATGAAAAACTGTTTTTT CASSVRVYEKLFF
TRBJ2-1 TRBV9 TRBD2 - TGTGCCAGCAGCGTAGGGGGAGGGAGGCCCTACAATGAGCAGTTCTTC CASSVGGGRPYNEQFF
TRBJ1-1 TRBV2 - many TGTGCCAGCAGTGCTTGGTCGAACACTGAAGCTTTCTTT CASSAWSNTEAFF
TRBJ2-1 TRBV6-5 TRBD2 - TGTGCCAGCAGTCTAGGACTAGCTACCTACAATGAGCAGTTCTTC CASSLGLATYNEQFF
TRBJ2-1 TRBV27 - - TGTGCCAGCAGTTTTTTACCTAGTAGAAGGGATGAGCAGTTCTTC CASSFLPSRRDEQFF
TRBJ2-7 TRBV18 - - TGTGCCAGCTCACCCAACCCCTACGAGCAGTACTTC CASSPNPYEQYF
TRBJ2-3 TRBV9 TRBD2 once TGTGCCAGCAATAGCGGGAGGAGCACAGATACGCAGTATTTT CASNSGRSTDTQYF
TRBJ1-3 TRBV9 TRBD1 - TGTGCCAGCAGCGCCCGGACAGGGGAGCTTGGAAGGACCATATATTTT CASSARTGELGRTIYF
TRBJ2-2 TRBV4-2 - - TGTGCCAGCAGCCAAGAAAGGGGTCCGACCGGGGAGCTGTTTTTT CASSQERGPTGELFF
TRBJ2-1 TRBV11-3 TRBD2 - TGTGCCAGCAGCCCACGACTAGCGGTTATCGGTGAGCAGTTCTTC CASSPRLAVIGEQFF
TRBJ2-6 TRBV11-3 - - TGTGCCAGCAGCTCTCCCAACGGGGCCAACGTCCTGACTTTC CASSSPNGANVLTF
TRBJ2-7 TRBV28 TRBD2 - TGTGCCAGCAGCCTCCTTCTAGCGGGAGTGTGGGAGCAGTACTTC CASSLLLAGVWEQYF
TRBJ2-3 TRBV19 - - TGTGCCAGTAGTAATCGGCGGGACCACACAGATACGCAGTATTTT CASSNRRDHTDTQYF
TRBJ1-2 TRBV5-4 TRBD1 - TGTGCCAGCAGCTTGGAGGGGACAGGGAGTGGCTACACCTTC CASSLEGTGSGYTF
TRBJ2-3 TRBV28 - - TGTGCCAGCAGTTTTGTGTCGATAAAAGTTCATACGCAGTATTTT CASSFVSIKVHTQYF
TRBJ1-4 TRBV7-7 - - TGTGCCAGCAGCTCCCGGGAGCCCCGTCTCGGAACTAATGAAAAACTGTTTTTT CASSSREPRLGTNEKLFF
TRBJ2-2 TRBV28 - once TGTGCCAGCACTTACAGGGACCCCCTGAACACCGGGGAGCTGTTTTTT CASTYRDPLNTGELFF
TRBJ2-3 TRBV9 - - TGTGCCAGCAGCGTAGCTCATTATAGCACAGATACGCAGTATTTT CASSVAHYSTDTQYF
TRBJ2-7 TRBV28 TRBD1 few TGTGCCAGCAGGGCCGGGACAGGTTGGTACGAGCAGTACTTC CASRAGTGWYEQYF
TRBJ2-5 TRBV25-1 TRBD1 - TGTGCCAGCAGTGAATTCGGACAGGGGGAGACCCAGTACTTC CASSEFGQGETQYF
TRBJ2-7 TRBV19 - - TGTGCCAGTAGTATAAGGGGACAAGCCTACGAGCAGTACTTC CASSIRGQAYEQYF
TRBJ2-1 TRBV29-1 - - TGCAGCGTTGAAGTAGGAGGCGGGAATGAGCAGTTCTTC CSVEVGGGNEQFF
TRBJ2-2 TRBV29-1 TRBD2 - TGCAGCGTGGTAGGGACTAGCGGGAGGGCATTGATCACCGGGGAGCTGTTTTTT CSVVGTSGRALITGELFF
TRBJ1-4 TRBV7-9 - - TGTGCCAGCAGCTTCCCCAAATTTACTAATGAAAAACTGTTTTTT CASSFPKFTNEKLFF
TRBJ2-1 TRBV7-7 TRBD2 - TGTGCCAGCAGCCCCTCTAGCGGGAGCTACAATGAGCAGTTCTTC CASSPSSGSYNEQFF
TRBJ2-1 TRBV5-1 - - TGCGCCAGCAGCTTGACCGTGATGAATGAGCAGTTCTTC CASSLTVMNEQFF
TRBJ2-7 TRBV2 TRBD1 - TGTGCCAGCAGTCCCGGGACAGAAACAGAGGGCTACGAGCAGTACTTC CASSPGTETEGYEQYF
TRBJ1-5 TRBV19 TRBD1 - TGTGCCAGTACAAGGGGGCAGAGCAATCAGCCCCAGCATTTT CASTRGQSNQPQHF
TRBJ1-2 TRBV5-5 - - TGTGCCAGCAGCTTGGGGGGGATCTATGGCTACACCTTC CASSLGGIYGYTF
TRBJ2-3 TRBV7-9 - - TGTGCCAGCAGCCCCTGGGGAAGAGATACGCAGTATTTT CASSPWGRDTQYF
TRBJ2-1 TRBV11-2 TRBD2 - TGTGCCAGCAGCCCCCCTCTAATCGGGAGGTACAATGAGCAGTTCTTC CASSPPLIGRYNEQFF
TRBJ2-1 TRBV28 TRBD2 once TGTGCCAGCAGTCCGGTTCTTGTGGGAGGGACCAATGAGCAGTTCTTC CASSPVLVGGTNEQFF
TRBJ2-3 TRBV4-1 TRBD1 - TGCGCCAGCAGCCAAGAGGACAGGGGCGCAGATACGCAGTATTTT CASSQEDRGADTQYF
TRBJ2-5 TRBV29-1 - once TGCAGCGTAAACACAGGGTCCCAAGAGACCCAGTACTTC CSVNTGSQETQYF
TRBJ2-1 TRBV28 - - TGTGCCACAACCAAACCAAGGTCCGCCCATGAGCAGTTCTTC CATTKPRSAHEQFF
TRBJ2-7 TRBV7-9 - - TGTGCCAGCAGCTCCATGGACGGTTACGAGCAGTACTTC CASSSMDGYEQYF